This entry features one T cell receptor (beta chain) sequence. As originally analysed: Amplification with reference gene primers provided the estimates of nucleated cell counts. TCRdb's copy holds only in-frame clones and misses some; the assay was immunoSEQ multiplex PCR. V and J calls and clone size come straight from that table; D and trimming were deduced from the DNA. This sample has 80,000 to 95,000 clones; 70% to 90% occur once, and the top ten carry around 12%. This entry comes from a study of blood T cell repertoires in COVID-19. Looking at the study overall: Italy, Spain and the United States were the sources of the convalescent and acute COVID-19 samples. Sources were T cells, B-cell-depleted T cells, or PBMCs; the material itself was cDNA or gDNA.

The CDR3 sequence is 13 residues long. Germline CDR1 is PRHDT and CDR2 is FYEKMQ (reference sequence). V lost 1 base, J lost 1 base, and 5 bases lay in between. The sample consisted of peripheral blood. V and J are TRBV13 and TRBJ2-7, with TRBD2 as a possible D gene (5 bases). This sequence originates from a human donor in a cohort sampled during active COVID-19. Here the CDR3 reads CASSLERSYEQYF. The DNA of the CDR3 is TGTGCCAGCAGCTTAGAGCGGTCCTACGAGCAGTACTTC.